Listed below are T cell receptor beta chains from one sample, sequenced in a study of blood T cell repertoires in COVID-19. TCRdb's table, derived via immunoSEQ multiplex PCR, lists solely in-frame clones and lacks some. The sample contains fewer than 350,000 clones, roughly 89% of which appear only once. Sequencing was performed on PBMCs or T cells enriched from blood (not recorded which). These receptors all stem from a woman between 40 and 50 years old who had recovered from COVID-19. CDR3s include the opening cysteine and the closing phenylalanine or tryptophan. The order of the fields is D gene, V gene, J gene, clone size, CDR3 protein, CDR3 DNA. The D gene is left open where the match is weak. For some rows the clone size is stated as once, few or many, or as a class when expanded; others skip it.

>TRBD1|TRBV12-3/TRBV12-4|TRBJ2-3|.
CASSPQGNTQYF
TGTGCCAGCAGTCCACAGGGGAATACGCAGTATTTT
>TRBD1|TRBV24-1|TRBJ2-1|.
CATSDPRTGENEQFF
TGTGCCACCAGTGATCCTCGGACAGGGGAGAATGAGCAGTTCTTC
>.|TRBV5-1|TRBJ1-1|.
CASSGGLPPMNTEAFF
TGCGCCAGCAGTGGGGGCCTCCCCCCCATGAACACTGAAGCTTTCTTT
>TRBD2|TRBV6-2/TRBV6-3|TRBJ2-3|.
CASSPHLAGERTDTQYF
TGTGCCAGCAGTCCCCACTTAGCGGGAGAGAGGACAGATACGCAGTATTTT
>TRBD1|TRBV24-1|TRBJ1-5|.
CATSDRGSNQPQHF
TGTGCCACCAGCGACAGGGGTAGCAATCAGCCCCAGCATTTT
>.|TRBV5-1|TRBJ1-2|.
CASSQGQLTNYGYTF
TGCGCCAGCAGCCAAGGACAGTTGACTAACTATGGCTACACCTTC
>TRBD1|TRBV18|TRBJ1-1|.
CASSPRGQGEAFF
TGTGCCAGCTCACCCAGGGGGCAGGGTGAAGCTTTCTTT
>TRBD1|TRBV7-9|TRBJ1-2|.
CASSLGTGYGYTF
TGTGCCAGCAGCTTAGGGACAGGGTATGGCTACACCTTC
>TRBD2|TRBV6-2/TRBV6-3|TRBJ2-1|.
CASSYSESSGLEMGEQFF
TGTGCCAGCAGTTACTCCGAATCTAGCGGGCTCGAAATGGGTGAGCAGTTCTTC
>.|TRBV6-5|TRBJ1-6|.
CASRNGGTNSPLHF
TGTGCCAGCAGGAACGGGGGGACTAATTCACCCCTCCACTTT
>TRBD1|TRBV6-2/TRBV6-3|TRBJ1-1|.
CASSLGQVGAFF
TGTGCCAGCAGTCTTGGACAGGTGGGGGCTTTCTTT
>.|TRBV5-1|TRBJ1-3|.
CASSFTGQDTGNTIYF
TGCGCCAGCAGCTTTACTGGACAAGACACTGGAAACACCATATATTTT
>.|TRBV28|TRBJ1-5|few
CASSFEGDHQPQHF
TGTGCCAGCAGTTTTGAGGGGGATCATCAGCCCCAGCATTTT
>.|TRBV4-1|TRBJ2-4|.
CASSQGGPQGIAKNIQYF
TGCGCCAGCAGCCAAGGGGGCCCTCAGGGTATAGCCAAAAACATTCAGTACTTC
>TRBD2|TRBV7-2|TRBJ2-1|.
CASSFLSSGTSSYNEQFF
TGTGCCAGCAGCTTTCTATCTAGCGGTACAAGCTCCTACAATGAGCAGTTCTTC
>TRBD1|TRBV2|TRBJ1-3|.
CASSMTGYQGTGNTIYF
TGTGCCAGCAGCATGACAGGGTATCAGGGCACTGGAAACACCATATATTTT
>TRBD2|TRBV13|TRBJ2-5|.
CASSSLAGGPQETQYF
TGTGCCAGCAGCTCGTTAGCGGGGGGGCCCCAGGAGACCCAGTACTTC
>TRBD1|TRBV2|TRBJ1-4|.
CASSDPTTGGEKLFF
TGTGCCAGCAGTGACCCCACAACAGGGGGTGAAAAACTGTTTTTT
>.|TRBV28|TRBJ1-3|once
CASSQPGNTIYF
TGTGCCAGCAGTCAACCGGGGAACACCATATATTTT
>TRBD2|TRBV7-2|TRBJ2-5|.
CASSSGLAGTRETQYF
TGTGCCAGCAGCTCCGGACTAGCGGGGACCCGGGAGACCCAGTACTTC
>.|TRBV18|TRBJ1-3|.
CASSPPTAAGTIYF
TGTGCCAGCTCACCACCCACGGCAGCGGGCACCATATATTTT
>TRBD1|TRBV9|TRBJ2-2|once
CASSVQGVGTGELFF
TGTGCCAGCAGCGTACAGGGGGTAGGCACCGGGGAGCTGTTTTTT
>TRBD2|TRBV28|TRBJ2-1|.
CASSLGGRPGEQFF
TGTGCCAGCAGTTTAGGCGGGAGGCCAGGTGAGCAGTTCTTC
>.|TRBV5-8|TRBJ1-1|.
CASGSPWASTEAFF
TGTGCCAGCGGATCACCTTGGGCATCGACTGAAGCTTTCTTT
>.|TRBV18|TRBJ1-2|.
CASSREGLGGYTF
TGTGCCAGCTCACGAGAGGGCCTCGGAGGCTACACCTTC
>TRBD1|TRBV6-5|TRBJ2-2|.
CASSRTGGNTGELFF
TGTGCCAGCAGTCGGACAGGGGGCAACACCGGGGAGCTGTTTTTT
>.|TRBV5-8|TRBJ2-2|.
CASRGVSNTGELFF
TGTGCCAGCAGGGGAGTTTCTAACACCGGGGAGCTGTTTTTT
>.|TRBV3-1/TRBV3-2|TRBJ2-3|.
CASSQLRDTQYF
TGTGCCAGCAGCCAACTCAGGGATACGCAGTATTTT
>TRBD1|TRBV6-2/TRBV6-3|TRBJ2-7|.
CASSPWDSYEQYF
TGTGCCAGCAGTCCCTGGGACAGCTACGAGCAGTACTTC
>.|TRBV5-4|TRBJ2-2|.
CASSLAGASNTGELFF
TGTGCCAGCAGCTTGGCCGGAGCCTCGAACACCGGGGAGCTGTTTTTT
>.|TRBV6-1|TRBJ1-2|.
CASSDGNYGYTF
TGTGCCAGCAGTGACGGGAACTATGGCTACACCTTC
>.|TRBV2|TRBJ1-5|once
CASSRSQNYQPQHF
TGTGCCAGCAGTCGGAGTCAGAATTATCAGCCCCAGCATTTT
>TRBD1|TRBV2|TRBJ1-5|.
CASSGDSLSNQPQHF
TGTGCCAGCAGTGGGGACAGCCTAAGCAATCAGCCCCAGCATTTT
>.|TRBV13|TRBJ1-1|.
CASSLGTGMNTEAFF
TGTGCCAGCAGCTTAGGCACAGGCATGAACACTGAAGCTTTCTTT
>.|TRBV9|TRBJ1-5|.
CASSAEGELSQPQHF
TGTGCCAGCAGCGCCGAAGGGGAATTGAGTCAGCCCCAGCATTTT
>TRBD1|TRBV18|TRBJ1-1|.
CASSPGQGLYTEAFF
TGTGCCAGCTCACCCGGACAGGGATTGTACACTGAAGCTTTCTTT
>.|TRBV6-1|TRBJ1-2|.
CASSEALLLRDYGYTF
TGTGCCAGCAGTGAAGCCCTCCTATTGAGAGACTATGGCTACACCTTC
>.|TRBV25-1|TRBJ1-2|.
CASSPQTSYGYTF
TGTGCCAGCAGTCCACAGACAAGCTATGGCTACACCTTC
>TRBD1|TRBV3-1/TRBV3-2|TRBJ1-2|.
CASSRGQGSGYTF
TGTGCCAGCAGCCGCGGACAGGGTAGCGGCTACACCTTC
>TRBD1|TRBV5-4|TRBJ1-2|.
CASSRDRERLYGYTF
TGTGCCAGCAGCCGGGACAGGGAAAGGCTCTATGGCTACACCTTC
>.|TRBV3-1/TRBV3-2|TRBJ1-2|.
CASSQGPDYGYTF
TGTGCCAGCAGCCAAGGCCCGGACTATGGCTACACCTTC
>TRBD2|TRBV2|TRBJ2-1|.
CATTLAGSFNEQFF
TGTGCCACCACCCTAGCGGGGTCTTTCAATGAGCAGTTCTTC
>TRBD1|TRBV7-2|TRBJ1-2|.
CASSSGPDRVYGYTF
TGTGCCAGCAGCTCGGGCCCGGACAGGGTCTATGGCTACACCTTC
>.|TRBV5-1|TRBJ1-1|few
CASSLEGGTEAFF
TGCGCCAGCAGCTTGGAAGGGGGCACTGAAGCTTTCTTT
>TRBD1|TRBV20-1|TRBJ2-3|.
CSAVDRADPYF
TGCAGTGCCGTGGACAGGGCGGATCCGTATTTT
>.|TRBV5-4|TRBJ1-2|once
CASSPLQAYGYTF
TGTGCCAGCAGCCCACTGCAGGCCTATGGCTACACCTTC
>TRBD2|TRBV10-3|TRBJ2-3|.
CAISVRGLAGGTDTQYF
TGTGCCATCAGCGTCCGGGGACTAGCGGGAGGAACAGATACGCAGTATTTT
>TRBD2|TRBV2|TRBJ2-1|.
CASSYPGTSGGKDYNEQFF
TGTGCCAGCAGTTACCCCGGGACTAGCGGGGGTAAGGACTACAATGAGCAGTTCTTC
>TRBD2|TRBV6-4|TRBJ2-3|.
CASSDSGRELLAGDEGTDTQYF
TGTGCCAGCAGTGACTCGGGAAGGGAGCTTCTAGCGGGCGATGAGGGCACAGATACGCAGTATTTT
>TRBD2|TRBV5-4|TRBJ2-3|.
CASSWGGAGGRKDTQYF
TGTGCCAGCAGCTGGGGTGGGGCGGGAGGCCGTAAAGATACGCAGTATTTT
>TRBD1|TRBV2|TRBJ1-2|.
CASSGQGDGYTF
TGTGCCAGCAGTGGACAGGGGGATGGCTACACCTTC
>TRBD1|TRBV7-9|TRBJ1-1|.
CASSLQEGQGGGTEAFF
TGTGCCAGCAGCTTACAAGAAGGACAGGGCGGAGGCACTGAAGCTTTCTTT
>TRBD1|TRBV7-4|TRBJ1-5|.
CASSFSGGYSNQPQHF
TGTGCCAGCAGCTTCTCAGGGGGATATAGCAATCAGCCCCAGCATTTT
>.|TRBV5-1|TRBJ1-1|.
CASSLQGDTEAFF
TGCGCCAGCAGCTTGCAAGGGGACACTGAAGCTTTCTTT